This section outlines one TCR beta chain sequence together with its context. This sample was taken from a study of blood T cell repertoires in COVID-19. Turning to the study itself: PBMCs, B-cell-depleted T cells, or T cells provided the cDNA or gDNA that made up the material.

The CDR3 loop spans 13 amino acids. Trimming removed 1 base at V and 6 bases at J, with 6 bases between. Germline V lookup: CDR1 KGHSH, CDR2 LQKENI. As originally analysed: Researchers report that nucleated cell counts were estimated from reference gene primer amplification. Data came from immunoSEQ multiplex PCR; TCRdb stores just in-frame clones and leaves some out. That table furnishes V, J and clone size, whereas the DNA furnished D and trimming. Among 30,000 to 40,000 clones listed, around 74% were seen once. This sequence originates from a man in his 70s with COVID-19, enrolled during active disease. The sequencing input was peripheral blood. V usage is TRBV18 and J usage is TRBJ1-4; D may be TRBD1 (6 bases). The CDR3 DNA follows: TGTGCCAGCTCACCACACAGGGATGAAAAACTGTTTTTT. It codes for CASSPHRDEKLFF.